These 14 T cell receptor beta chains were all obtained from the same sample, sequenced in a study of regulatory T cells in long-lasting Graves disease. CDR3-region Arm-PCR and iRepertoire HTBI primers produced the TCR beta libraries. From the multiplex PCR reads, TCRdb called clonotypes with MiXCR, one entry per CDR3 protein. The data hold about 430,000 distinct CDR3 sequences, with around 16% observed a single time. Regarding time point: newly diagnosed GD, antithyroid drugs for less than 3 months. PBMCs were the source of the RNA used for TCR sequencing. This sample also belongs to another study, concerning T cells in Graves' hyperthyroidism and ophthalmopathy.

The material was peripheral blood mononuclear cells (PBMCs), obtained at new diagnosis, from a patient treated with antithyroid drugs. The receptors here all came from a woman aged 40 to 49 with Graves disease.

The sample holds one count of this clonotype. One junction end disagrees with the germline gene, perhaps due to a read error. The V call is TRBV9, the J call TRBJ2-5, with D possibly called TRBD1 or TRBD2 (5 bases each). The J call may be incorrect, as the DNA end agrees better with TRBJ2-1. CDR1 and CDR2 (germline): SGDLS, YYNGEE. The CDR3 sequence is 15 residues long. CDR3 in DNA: TGTGCCAGCAGCGCCGGGACGACTACCTACAATGGGCAGTTCTTC. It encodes CASSAGTTTYNGQFF.

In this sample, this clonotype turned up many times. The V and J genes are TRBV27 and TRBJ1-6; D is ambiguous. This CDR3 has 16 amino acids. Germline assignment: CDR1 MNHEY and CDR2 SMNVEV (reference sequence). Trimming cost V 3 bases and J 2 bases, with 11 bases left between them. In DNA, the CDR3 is TGTGCCAGCAGTTTTCTCCAGAGGCCCTATAATTCACCCCTCCACTTT. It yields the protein CASSFLQRPYNSPLHF.

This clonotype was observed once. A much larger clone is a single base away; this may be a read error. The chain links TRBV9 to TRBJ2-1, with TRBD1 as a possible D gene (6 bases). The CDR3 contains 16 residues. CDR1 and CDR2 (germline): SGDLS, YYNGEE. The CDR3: CASTVNPGHHYNEQFF. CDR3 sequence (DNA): TGTGCCAGCACCGTAAACCCGGGACACCACTACAATGAGCAGTTCTTC. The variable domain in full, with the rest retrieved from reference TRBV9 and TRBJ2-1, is DSGVTQTPKHLITATGQRVTLRCSPRSGDLSVYWYQQSLDQGLQFLIQYYNGEERAKGNILERFSAQQFPDLHSELNLSSLELGDSALYFCASTVNPGHHYNEQFFGPGTRLTVL.

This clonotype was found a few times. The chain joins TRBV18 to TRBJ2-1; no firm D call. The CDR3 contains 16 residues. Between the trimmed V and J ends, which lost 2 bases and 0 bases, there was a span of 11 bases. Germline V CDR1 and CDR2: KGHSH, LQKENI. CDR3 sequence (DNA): TGTGCCAGCTCACCAAAGACGCAAGGCTCCTACAATGAGCAGTTCTTC. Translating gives CASSPKTQGSYNEQFF.

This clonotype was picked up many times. CDR3 sequence: CASSPRRGDTGELFF. The CDR3 DNA is TGTGCCAGCTCACCTCGACGTGGTGATACCGGGGAGCTGTTTTTT. This chain connects TRBV18 to TRBJ2-2; D not resolved. The V end lost 3 bases, the J end lost 5 bases, and 13 bases lay between the germline ends. The CDR3 has 15 amino acids. Germline CDR1 and CDR2: KGHSH and LQKENI. The variable domain in full, with the rest retrieved from reference TRBV18 and TRBJ2-2, is NAGVMQNPRHLVRRRGQEARLRCSPMKGHSHVYWYRQLPEEGLKFMVYLQKENIIDESGMPKERFSAEFPKEGPSILRIQQVVRGDSAAYFCASSPRRGDTGELFFGEGSRLTVL.

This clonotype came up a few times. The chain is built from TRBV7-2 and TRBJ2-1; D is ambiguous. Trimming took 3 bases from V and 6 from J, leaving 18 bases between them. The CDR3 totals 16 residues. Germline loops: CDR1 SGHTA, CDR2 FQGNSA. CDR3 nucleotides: TGTGCCAGCAGCTTCCAACCGGGTTTCACCTCCAATGAGCAGTTCTTC. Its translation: CASSFQPGFTSNEQFF.

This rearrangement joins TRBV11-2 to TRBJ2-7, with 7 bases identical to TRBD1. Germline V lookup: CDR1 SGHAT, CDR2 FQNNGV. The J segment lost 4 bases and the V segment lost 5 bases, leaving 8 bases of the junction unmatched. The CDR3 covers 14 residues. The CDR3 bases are TGTGCCAGCAGCAAAGACAGGGTAGCGTACGAGCAGTACTTC. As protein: CASSKDRVAYEQYF.

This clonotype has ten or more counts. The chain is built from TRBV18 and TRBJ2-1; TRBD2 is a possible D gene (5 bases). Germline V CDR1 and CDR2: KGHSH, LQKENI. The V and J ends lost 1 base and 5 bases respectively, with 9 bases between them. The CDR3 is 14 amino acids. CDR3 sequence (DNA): TGTGCCAGCTCACCACACCCTAGCAACAATGAGCAGTTCTTC. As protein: CASSPHPSNNEQFF.

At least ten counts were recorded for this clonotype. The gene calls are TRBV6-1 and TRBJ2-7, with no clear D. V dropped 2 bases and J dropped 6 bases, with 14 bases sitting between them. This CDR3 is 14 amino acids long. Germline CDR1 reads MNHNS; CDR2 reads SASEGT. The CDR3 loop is CASSENLRVGEQYF. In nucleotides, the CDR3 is TGTGCCAGCAGTGAAAATCTCCGGGTAGGCGAGCAGTACTTC.

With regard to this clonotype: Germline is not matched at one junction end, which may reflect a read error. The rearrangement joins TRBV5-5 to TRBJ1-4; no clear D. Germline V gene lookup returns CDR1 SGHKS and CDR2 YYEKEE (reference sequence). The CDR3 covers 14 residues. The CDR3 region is CASSLVQYTENLCF. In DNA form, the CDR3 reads TGTGCCAGCAGCTTGGTTCAATATACCGAAAATCTGTGTTTT. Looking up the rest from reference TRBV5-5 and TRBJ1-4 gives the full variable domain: DAGVTQSPTHLIKTRGQQVTLRCSPISGHKSVSWYQQVLGQGPQFIFQYYEKEERGRGNFPDRFSARQFPNYSSELNVNALLLGDSALYLCASSLVQYTENLCFGSGTQLSVL.

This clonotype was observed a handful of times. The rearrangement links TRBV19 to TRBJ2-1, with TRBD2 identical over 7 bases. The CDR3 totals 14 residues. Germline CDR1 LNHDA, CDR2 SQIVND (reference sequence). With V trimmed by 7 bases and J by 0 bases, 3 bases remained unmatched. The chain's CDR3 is CASNLAVSYNEQFF. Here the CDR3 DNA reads TGTGCCAGTAATCTAGCGGTCTCCTACAATGAGCAGTTCTTC. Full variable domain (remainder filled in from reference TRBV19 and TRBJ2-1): DGGITQSPKYLFRKEGQNVTLSCEQNLNHDAMYWYRQDPGQGLRLIYYSQIVNDFQKGDIAEGYSVSREKKESFPLTVTSAQKNPTAFYLCASNLAVSYNEQFFGPGTRLTVL.

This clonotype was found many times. CDR3 coding DNA: TGTGCCTGGAGTGTGGGAGGGGGCCTCACTGAAGCTTTCTTT. This gives the protein CAWSVGGGLTEAFF. V usage is TRBV30 and J usage is TRBJ1-1; 7 nucleotides match TRBD1. The trim removed 0 bases at V and 4 bases at J, leaving 5 bases unmatched. The CDR3 is 14 residues long. The germline CDR1 and CDR2 sequences are GTSNPN and SVGIG (reference sequence).

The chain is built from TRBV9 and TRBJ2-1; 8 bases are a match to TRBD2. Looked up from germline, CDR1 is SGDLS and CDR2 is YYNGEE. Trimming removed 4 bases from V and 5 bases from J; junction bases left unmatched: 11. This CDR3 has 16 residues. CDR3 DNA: TGTGCCAGCAGCCCCATCGGAACTAGCGGTCACAATGAGCAGTTCTTC. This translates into CASSPIGTSGHNEQFF.

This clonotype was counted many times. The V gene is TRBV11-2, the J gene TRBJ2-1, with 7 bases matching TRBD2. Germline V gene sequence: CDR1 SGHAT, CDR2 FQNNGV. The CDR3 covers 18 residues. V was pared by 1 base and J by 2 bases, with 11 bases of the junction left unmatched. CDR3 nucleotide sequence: TGTGCCAGCAGCTTAGTAGAAAGGACTAGTGGGCCCTACAATGAGCAGTTCTTC. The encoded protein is CASSLVERTSGPYNEQFF.